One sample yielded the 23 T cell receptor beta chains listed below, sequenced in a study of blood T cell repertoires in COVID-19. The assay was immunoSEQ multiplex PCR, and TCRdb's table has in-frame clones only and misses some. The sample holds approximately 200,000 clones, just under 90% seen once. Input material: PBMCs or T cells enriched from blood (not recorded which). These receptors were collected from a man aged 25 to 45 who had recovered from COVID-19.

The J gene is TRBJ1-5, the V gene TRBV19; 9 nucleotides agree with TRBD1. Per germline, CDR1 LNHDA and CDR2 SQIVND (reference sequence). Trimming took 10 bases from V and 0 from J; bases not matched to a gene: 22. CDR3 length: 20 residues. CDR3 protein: CATQPHAGTGYTNSNQPQHF. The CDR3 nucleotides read TGTGCCACTCAACCCCACGCCGGGACAGGGTACACTAATAGCAATCAGCCCCAGCATTTT.

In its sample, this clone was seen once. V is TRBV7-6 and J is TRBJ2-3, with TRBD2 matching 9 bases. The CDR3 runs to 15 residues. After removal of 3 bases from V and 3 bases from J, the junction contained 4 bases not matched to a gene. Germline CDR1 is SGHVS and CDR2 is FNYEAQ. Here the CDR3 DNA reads TGTGCCAGCAGCTTTACAGCGGGGGGTACAGATACGCAGTATTTT. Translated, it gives CASSFTAGGTDTQYF.

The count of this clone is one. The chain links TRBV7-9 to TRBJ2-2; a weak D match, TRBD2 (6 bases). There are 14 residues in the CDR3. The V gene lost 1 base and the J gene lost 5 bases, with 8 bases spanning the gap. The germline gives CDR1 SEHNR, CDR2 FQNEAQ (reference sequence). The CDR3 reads CASSLGTMTGELFF. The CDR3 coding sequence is TGTGCCAGCAGCTTAGGGACTATGACCGGGGAGCTGTTTTTT. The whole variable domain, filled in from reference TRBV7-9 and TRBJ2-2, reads DTGVSQNPRHKITKRGQNVTFRCDPISEHNRLYWYRQTLGQGPEFLTYFQNEAQLEKSRLLSDRFSAERPKGSFSTLEIQRTEQGDSAMYLCASSLGTMTGELFFGEGSRLTVL.

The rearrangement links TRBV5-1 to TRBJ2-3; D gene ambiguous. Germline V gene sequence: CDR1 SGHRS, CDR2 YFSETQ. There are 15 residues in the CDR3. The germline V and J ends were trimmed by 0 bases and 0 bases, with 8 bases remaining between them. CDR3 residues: CASSLDYQSTDTQYF. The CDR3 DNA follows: TGCGCCAGCAGCTTGGACTACCAAAGCACAGATACGCAGTATTTT.

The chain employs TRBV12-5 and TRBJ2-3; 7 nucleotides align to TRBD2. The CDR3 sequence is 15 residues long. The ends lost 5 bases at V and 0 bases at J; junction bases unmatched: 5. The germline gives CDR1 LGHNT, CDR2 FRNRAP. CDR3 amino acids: CASGLGTTSTDTQYF. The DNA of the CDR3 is TGTGCTAGTGGTCTGGGGACTACTAGCACAGATACGCAGTATTTT.

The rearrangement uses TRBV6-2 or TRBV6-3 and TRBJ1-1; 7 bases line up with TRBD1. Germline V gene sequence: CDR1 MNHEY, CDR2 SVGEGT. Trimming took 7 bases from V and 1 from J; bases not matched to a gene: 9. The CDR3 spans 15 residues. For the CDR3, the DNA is TGTGCCAGCACCCCGGGACAGACACAGAACACTGAAGCTTTCTTT. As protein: CASTPGQTQNTEAFF.

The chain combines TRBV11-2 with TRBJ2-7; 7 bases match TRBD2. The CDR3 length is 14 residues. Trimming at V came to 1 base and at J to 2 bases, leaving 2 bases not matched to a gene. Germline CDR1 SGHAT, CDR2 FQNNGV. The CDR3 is CASSLAGGPYEQYF. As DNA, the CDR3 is TGTGCCAGCAGCTTAGCGGGAGGTCCCTACGAGCAGTACTTC.

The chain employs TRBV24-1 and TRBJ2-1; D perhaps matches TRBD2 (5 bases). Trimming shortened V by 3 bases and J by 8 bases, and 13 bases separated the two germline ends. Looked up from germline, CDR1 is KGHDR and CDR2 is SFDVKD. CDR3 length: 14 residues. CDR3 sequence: CATSDPKERYEQFF. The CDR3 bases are TGTGCCACCAGTGATCCCAAGGAGCGGTATGAGCAGTTCTTC.

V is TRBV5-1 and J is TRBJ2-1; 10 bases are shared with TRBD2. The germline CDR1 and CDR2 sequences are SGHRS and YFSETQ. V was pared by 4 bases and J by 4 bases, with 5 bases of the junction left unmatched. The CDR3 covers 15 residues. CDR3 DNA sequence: TGCGCCAGCAGCCCGACTAGCGGGTTTTACAATGAGCAGTTCTTC. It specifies CASSPTSGFYNEQFF.

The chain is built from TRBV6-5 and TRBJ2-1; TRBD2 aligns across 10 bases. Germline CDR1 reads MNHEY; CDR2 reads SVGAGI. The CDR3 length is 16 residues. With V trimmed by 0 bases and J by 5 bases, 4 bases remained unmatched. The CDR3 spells CASSYSRTSGNNEQFF. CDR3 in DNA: TGTGCCAGCAGTTACTCCCGGACTAGCGGCAACAATGAGCAGTTCTTC.

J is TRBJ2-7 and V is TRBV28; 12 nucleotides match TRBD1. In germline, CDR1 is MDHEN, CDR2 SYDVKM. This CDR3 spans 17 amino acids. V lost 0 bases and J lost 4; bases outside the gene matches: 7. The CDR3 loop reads CASSLWPGTGGSYEQYF. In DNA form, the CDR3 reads TGTGCCAGCAGTTTATGGCCCGGGACAGGGGGCTCGTACGAGCAGTACTTC.

CDR3 nucleotide sequence: TGTGCCAGCAGCCAATCCCCCGGGACTAGCGGGAGAGGTTATGAGCAGTTCTTC. Protein product: CASSQSPGTSGRGYEQFF. The J gene is TRBJ2-1, the V gene TRBV16; 14 nucleotides agree with TRBD2. With V trimmed by 0 bases and J by 8 bases, 9 bases remained unmatched. Germline-derived CDR1 and CDR2 are KGHSY and FQNENV. The CDR3 is 18 amino acids. Full variable domain (missing parts from reference TRBV16 and TRBJ2-1): GEEVAQTPKHLVRGEGQKAKLYCAPIKGHSYVFWYQQVLKNEFKFLISFQNENVFDETGMPKERFSAKCLPNSPCSLEIQATKLEDSAVYFCASSQSPGTSGRGYEQFFGPGTRLTVL.

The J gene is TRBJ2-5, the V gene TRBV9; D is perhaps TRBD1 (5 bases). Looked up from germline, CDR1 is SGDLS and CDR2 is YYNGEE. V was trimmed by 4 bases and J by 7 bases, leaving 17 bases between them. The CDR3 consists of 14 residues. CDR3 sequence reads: CASSPITGLGTQYF. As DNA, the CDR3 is TGTGCCAGCAGCCCTATTACAGGTCTGGGGACCCAGTACTTC.

CDR3 amino acids: CASSLGNYRGSYEQYF. CDR3 nucleotide sequence: TGTGCCAGCAGCTTAGGGAACTACAGGGGCTCCTACGAGCAGTACTTC. The genes are TRBV7-9 and TRBJ2-7; 7 bases agree with TRBD1. Looked up from germline, CDR1 is SEHNR and CDR2 is FQNEAQ (reference sequence). The ends lost 1 base at V and 0 bases at J; junction bases unmatched: 6. The CDR3 is 16 amino acids.

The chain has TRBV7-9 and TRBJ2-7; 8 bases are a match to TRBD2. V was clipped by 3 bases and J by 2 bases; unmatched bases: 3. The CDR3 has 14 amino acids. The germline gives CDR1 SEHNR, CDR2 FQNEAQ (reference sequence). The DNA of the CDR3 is TGTGCCAGCAGCTTGGGACTAGAGGCCTACGAGCAGTACTTC. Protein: CASSLGLEAYEQYF.

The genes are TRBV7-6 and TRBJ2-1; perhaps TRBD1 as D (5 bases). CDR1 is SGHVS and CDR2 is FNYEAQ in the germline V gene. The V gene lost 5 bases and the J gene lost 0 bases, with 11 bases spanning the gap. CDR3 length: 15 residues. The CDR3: CASSPGPNSYNEQFF. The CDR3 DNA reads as TGTGCCAGCAGCCCAGGGCCTAACTCCTACAATGAGCAGTTCTTC.

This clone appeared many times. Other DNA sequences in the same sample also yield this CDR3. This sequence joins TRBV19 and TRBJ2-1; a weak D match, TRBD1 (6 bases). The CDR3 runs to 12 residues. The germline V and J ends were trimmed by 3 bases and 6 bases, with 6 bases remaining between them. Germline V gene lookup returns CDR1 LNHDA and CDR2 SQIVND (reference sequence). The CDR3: CASSMTGNEQFF. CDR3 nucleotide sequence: TGTGCCAGTAGTATGACAGGCAATGAGCAGTTCTTC. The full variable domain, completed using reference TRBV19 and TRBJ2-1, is DGGITQSPKYLFRKEGQNVTLSCEQNLNHDAMYWYRQDPGQGLRLIYYSQIVNDFQKGDIAEGYSVSREKKESFPLTVTSAQKNPTAFYLCASSMTGNEQFFGPGTRLTVL.

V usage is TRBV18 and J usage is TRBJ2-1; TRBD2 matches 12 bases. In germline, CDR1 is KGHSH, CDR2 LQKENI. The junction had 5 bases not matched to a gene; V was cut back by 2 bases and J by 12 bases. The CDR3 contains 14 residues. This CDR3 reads CASSPISSGGAQFF. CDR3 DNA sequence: TGTGCCAGCTCACCAATTTCTAGCGGGGGGGCGCAGTTCTTC. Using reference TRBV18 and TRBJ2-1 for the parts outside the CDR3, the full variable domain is NAGVMQNPRHLVRRRGQEARLRCSPMKGHSHVYWYRQLPEEGLKFMVYLQKENIIDESGMPKERFSAEFPKEGPSILRIQQVVRGDSAAYFCASSPISSGGAQFFGPGTRLTVL.

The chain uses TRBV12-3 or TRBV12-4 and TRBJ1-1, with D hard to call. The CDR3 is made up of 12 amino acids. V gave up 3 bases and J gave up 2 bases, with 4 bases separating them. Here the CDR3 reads CASSFYNTEAFF. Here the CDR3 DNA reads TGTGCCAGCAGTTTTTATAACACTGAAGCTTTCTTT.

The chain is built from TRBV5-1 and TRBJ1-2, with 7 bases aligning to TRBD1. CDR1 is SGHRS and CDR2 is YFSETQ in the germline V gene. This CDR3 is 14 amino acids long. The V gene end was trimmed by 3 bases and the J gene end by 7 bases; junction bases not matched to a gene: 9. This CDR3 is CASSWVRGYGGYTF. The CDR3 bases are TGCGCCAGCAGCTGGGTCAGGGGGTATGGTGGCTACACCTTC.

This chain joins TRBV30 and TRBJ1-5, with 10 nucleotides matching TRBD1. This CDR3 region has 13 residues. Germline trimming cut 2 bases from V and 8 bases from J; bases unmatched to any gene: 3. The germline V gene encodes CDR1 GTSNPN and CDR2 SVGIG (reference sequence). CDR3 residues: CAWSRDRGEPQHF. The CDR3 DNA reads TGTGCCTGGAGTAGGGACAGGGGAGAGCCCCAGCATTTT.

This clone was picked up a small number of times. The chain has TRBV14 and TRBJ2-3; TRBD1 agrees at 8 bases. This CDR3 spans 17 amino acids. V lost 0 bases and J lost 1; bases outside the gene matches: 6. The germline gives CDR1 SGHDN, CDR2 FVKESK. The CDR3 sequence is CASSQEAVRGRTDTQYF. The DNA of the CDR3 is TGTGCCAGCAGCCAAGAGGCGGTCAGGGGGCGCACAGATACGCAGTATTTT.

For the CDR3, the DNA is TGCGCCAGCAGTGAAATGACAGCCAACTATAGCAATCAGCCCCAGCATTTT. Encoded protein: CASSEMTANYSNQPQHF. The chain has TRBV10-1 and TRBJ1-5; weak D call: TRBD1 (5 bases). Germline lookup yields CDR1 WNHNN and CDR2 SYGVQD (reference sequence). V gave up 3 bases and J gave up 0 bases, with 15 bases separating them. The CDR3 is made up of 17 amino acids.